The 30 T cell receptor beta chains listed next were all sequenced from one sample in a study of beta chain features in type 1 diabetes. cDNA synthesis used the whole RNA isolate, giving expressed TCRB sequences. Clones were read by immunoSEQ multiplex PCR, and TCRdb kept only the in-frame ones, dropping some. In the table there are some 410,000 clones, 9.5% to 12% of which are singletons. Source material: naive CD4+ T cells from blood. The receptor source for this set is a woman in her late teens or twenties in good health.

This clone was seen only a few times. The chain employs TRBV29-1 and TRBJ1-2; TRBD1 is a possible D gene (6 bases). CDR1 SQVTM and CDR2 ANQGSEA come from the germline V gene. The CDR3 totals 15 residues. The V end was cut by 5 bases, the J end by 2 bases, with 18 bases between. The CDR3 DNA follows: TGCAGCGTTACGGACAGCACTCTGAGGAACTATGGCTACACCTTC. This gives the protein CSVTDSTLRNYGYTF. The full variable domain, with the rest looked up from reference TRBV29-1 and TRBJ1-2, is SAVISQKPSRDICQRGTSLTIQCQVDSQVTMMFWYRQQPGQSLTLIATANQGSEATYESGFVIDKFPISRPNLTFSTLTVSNMSPEDSSIYLCSVTDSTLRNYGYTFGSGTRLTVV.

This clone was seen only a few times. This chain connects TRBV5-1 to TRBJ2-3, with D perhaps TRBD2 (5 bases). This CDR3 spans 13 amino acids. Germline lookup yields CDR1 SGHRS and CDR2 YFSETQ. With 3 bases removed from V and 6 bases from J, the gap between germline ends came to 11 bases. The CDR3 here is CASSSFGGDTQYF. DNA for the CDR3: TGCGCCAGCAGCTCGTTCGGCGGGGATACGCAGTATTTT. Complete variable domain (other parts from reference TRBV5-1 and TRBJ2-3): KAGVTQTPRYLIKTRGQQVTLSCSPISGHRSVSWYQQTPGQGLQFLFEYFSETQRNKGNFPGRFSGRQFSNSRSEMNVSTLELGDSALYLCASSSFGGDTQYFGPGTRLTVL.

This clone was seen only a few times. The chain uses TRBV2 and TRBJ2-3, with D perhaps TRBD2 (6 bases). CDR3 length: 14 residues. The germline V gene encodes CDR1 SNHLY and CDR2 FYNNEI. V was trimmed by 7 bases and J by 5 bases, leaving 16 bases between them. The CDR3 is CASIKRAWGDTQYF. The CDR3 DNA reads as TGTGCCAGCATAAAGCGGGCCTGGGGAGATACGCAGTATTTT.

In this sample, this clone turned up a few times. The DNA of the CDR3 is TGTGCCAGCAGCTTACGTACAGGGCCCTATGGCTACACCTTC. Protein sequence: CASSLRTGPYGYTF. The chain recombines TRBV7-9 with TRBJ1-2; TRBD1 is a possible D gene (6 bases). The CDR3 contains 14 residues. Germline CDR1 reads SEHNR; CDR2 reads FQNEAQ (reference sequence). Trimming stripped 2 bases from V and 4 bases from J, with 11 bases between.

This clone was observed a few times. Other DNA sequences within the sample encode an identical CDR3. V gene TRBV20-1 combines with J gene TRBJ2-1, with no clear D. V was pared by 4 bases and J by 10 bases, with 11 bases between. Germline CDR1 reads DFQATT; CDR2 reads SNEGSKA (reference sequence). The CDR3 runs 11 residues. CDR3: CSATKGGEQFF. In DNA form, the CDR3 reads TGCAGTGCTACTAAGGGCGGCGAGCAGTTCTTC.

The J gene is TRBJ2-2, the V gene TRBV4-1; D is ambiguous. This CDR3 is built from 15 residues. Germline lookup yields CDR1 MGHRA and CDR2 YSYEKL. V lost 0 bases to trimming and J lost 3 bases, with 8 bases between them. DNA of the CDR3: TGCGCCAGCAGCCAAGACTGGGGATACACCGGGGAGCTGTTTTTT. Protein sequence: CASSQDWGYTGELFF.

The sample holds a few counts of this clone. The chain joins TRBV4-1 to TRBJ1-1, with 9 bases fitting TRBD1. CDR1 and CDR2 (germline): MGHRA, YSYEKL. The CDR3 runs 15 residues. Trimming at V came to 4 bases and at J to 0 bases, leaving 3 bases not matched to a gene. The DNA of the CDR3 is TGCGCCAGCAGCCCCCGGACAGGGGTGAACACTGAAGCTTTCTTT. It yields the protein CASSPRTGVNTEAFF.

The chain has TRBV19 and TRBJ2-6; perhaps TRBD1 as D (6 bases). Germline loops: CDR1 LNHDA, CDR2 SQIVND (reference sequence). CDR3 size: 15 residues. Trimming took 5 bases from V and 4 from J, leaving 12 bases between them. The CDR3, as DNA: TGTGCCAGTAGTGCACAGGGATCCGGGGCCAACGTCCTGACTTTC. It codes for CASSAQGSGANVLTF. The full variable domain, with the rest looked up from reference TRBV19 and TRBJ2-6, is DGGITQSPKYLFRKEGQNVTLSCEQNLNHDAMYWYRQDPGQGLRLIYYSQIVNDFQKGDIAEGYSVSREKKESFPLTVTSAQKNPTAFYLCASSAQGSGANVLTFGAGSRLTVL.

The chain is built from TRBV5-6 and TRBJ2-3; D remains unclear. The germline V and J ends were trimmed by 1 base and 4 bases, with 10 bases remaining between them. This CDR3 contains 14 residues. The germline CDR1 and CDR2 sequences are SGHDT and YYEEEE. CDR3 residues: CASSLSAVADTQYF. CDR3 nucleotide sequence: TGTGCCAGCAGCTTGAGTGCCGTCGCAGATACGCAGTATTTT.

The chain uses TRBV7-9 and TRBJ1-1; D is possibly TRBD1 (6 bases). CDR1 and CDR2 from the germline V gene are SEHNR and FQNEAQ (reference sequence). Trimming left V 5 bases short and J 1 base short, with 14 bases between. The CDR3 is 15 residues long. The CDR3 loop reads CASSIRTAQNTEAFF. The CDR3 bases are TGTGCCAGCAGCATTCGGACAGCCCAGAACACTGAAGCTTTCTTT.

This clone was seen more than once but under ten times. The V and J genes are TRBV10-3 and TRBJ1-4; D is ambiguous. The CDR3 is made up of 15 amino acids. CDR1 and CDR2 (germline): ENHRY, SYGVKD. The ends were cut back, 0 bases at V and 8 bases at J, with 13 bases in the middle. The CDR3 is CAISESGREWEKLFF. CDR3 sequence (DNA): TGTGCCATCAGTGAGTCGGGAAGGGAGTGGGAAAAACTGTTTTTT.

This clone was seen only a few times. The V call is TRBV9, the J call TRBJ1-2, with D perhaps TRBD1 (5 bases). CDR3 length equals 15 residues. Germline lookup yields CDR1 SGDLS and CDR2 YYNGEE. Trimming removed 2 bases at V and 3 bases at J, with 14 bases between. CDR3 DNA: TGTGCCAGCAGCGTGGATCCCAGGGAAGACTATGGCTACACCTTC. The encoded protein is CASSVDPREDYGYTF.

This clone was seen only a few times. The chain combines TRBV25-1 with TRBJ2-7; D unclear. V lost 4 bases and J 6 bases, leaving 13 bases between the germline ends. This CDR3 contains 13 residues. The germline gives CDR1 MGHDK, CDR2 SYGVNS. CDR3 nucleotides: TGTGCCAGCAGTGTCTTAGGCGCACGCGAGCAGTACTTC. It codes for CASSVLGAREQYF.

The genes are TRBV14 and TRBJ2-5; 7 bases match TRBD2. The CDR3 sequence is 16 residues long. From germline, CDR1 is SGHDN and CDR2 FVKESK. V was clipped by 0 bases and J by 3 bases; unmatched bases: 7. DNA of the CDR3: TGTGCCAGCAGCCAAGATCTGGCGGGAGCTGAAGAGACCCAGTACTTC. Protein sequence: CASSQDLAGAEETQYF.

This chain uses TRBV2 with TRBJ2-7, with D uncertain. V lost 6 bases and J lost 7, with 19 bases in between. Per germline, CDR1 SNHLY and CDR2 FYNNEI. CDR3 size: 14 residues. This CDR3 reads CASRADTEFREQYF. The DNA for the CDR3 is TGTGCCAGCAGAGCCGACACTGAGTTTCGGGAGCAGTACTTC. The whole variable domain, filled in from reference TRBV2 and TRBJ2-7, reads EPEVTQTPSHQVTQMGQEVILRCVPISNHLYFYWYRQILGQKVEFLVSFYNNEISEKSEIFDDQFSVERPDGSNFTLKIRSTKLEDSAMYFCASRADTEFREQYFGPGTRLTVT.

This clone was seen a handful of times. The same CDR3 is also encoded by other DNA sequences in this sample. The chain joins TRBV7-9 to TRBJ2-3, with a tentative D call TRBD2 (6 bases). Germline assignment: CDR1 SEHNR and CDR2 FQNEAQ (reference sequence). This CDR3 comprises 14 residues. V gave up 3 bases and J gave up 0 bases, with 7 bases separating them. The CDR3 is CASSFGGSTDTQYF. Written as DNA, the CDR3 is TGTGCCAGCAGCTTTGGGGGGAGCACAGATACGCAGTATTTT.

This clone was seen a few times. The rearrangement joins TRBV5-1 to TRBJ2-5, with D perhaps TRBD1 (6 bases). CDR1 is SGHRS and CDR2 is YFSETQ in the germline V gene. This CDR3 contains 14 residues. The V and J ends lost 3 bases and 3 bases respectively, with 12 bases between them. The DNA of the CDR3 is TGCGCCAGCAGCTCCGGACAGTTTGAAGAGACCCAGTACTTC. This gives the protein CASSSGQFEETQYF.

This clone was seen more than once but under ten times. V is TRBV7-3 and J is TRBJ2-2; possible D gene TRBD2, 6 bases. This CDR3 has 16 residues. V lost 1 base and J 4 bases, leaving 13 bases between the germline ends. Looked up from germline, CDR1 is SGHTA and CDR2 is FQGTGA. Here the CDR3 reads CASSLIAPSVTGELFF. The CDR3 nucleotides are TGTGCCAGCAGCTTAATTGCTCCTAGCGTCACCGGGGAGCTGTTTTTT.

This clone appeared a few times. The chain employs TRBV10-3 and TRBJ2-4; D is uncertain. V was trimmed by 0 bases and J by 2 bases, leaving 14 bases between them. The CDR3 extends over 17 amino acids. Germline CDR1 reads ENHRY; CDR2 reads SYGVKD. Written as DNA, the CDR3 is TGTGCCATCAGTGAGTCGGGGATAGAGAGGCCCAAAAACATTCAGTACTTC. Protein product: CAISESGIERPKNIQYF.

CDR3 loop: CASSQHSVDTQYF. For the CDR3, the DNA is TGTGCCAGCAGTCAGCACTCAGTAGATACGCAGTATTTT. The rearrangement uses TRBV2 and TRBJ2-3; D is uncertain. Germline V gene sequence: CDR1 SNHLY, CDR2 FYNNEI. CDR3 length: 13 amino acids. Trimming stripped 5 bases from V and 5 bases from J, with 11 bases between.

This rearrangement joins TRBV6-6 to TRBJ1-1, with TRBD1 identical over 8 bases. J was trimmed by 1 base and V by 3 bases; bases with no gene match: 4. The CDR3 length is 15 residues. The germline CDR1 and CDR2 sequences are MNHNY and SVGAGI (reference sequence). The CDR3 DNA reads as TGTGCCAGCAGTTATACAGGGGGAACGAACACTGAAGCTTTCTTT. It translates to CASSYTGGTNTEAFF.

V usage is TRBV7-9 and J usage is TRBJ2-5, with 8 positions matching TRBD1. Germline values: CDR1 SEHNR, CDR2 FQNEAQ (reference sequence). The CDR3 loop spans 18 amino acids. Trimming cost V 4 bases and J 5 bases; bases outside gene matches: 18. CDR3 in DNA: TGTGCCAGCAGCTCGAGTATAACTGGGACAGGTTCACGGGAGACCCAGTACTTC. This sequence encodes CASSSSITGTGSRETQYF.

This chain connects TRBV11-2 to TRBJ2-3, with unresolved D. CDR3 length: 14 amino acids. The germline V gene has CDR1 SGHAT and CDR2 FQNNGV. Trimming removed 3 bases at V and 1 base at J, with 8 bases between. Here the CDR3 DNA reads TGTGCCAGCAGCTTGGTCCGAGGCACAGATACGCAGTATTTT. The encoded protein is CASSLVRGTDTQYF.

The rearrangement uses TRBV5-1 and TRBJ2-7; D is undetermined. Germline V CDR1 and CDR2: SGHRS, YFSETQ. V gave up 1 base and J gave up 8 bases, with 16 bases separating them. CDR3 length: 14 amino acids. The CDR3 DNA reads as TGCGCCAGCAGCTTGTCAGACACGGCAGGACAGCAGTACTTC. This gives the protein CASSLSDTAGQQYF. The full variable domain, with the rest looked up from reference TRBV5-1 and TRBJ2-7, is KAGVTQTPRYLIKTRGQQVTLSCSPISGHRSVSWYQQTPGQGLQFLFEYFSETQRNKGNFPGRFSGRQFSNSRSEMNVSTLELGDSALYLCASSLSDTAGQQYFGPGTRLTVT.

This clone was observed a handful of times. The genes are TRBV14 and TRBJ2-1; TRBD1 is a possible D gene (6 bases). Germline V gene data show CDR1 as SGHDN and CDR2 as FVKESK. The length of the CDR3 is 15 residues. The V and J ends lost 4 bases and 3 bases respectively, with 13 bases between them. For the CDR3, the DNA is TGTGCCAGCAGCCGAGGGGGAACCTTCTACAATGAGCAGTTCTTC. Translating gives CASSRGGTFYNEQFF.

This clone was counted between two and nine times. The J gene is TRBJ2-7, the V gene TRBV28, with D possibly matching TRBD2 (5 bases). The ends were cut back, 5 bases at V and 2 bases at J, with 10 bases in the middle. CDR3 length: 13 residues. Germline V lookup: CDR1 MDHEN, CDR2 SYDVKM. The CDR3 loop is CASSPSGTYEQYF. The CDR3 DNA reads TGTGCCAGCAGTCCCTCGGGGACCTACGAGCAGTACTTC.

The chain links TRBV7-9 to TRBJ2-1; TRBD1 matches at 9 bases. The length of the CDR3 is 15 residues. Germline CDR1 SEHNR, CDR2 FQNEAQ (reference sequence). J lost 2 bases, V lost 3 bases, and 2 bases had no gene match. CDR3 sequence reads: CASSLGTGPYNEQFF. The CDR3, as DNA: TGTGCCAGCAGCTTGGGGACAGGGCCCTACAATGAGCAGTTCTTC.

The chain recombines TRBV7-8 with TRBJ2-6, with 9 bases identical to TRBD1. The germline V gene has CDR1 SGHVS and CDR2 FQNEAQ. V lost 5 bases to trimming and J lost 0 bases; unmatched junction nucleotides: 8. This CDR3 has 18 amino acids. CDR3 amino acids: CASSPTDRGNSGANVLTF. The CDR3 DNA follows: TGTGCCAGCAGCCCGACAGACAGGGGGAACTCTGGGGCCAACGTCCTGACTTTC.

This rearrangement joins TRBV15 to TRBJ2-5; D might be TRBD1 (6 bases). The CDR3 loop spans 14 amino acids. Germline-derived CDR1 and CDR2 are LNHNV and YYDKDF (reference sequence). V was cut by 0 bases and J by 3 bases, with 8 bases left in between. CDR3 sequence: CATSRETGKETQYF. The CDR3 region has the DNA TGTGCCACCAGCAGAGAAACAGGGAAAGAGACCCAGTACTTC.

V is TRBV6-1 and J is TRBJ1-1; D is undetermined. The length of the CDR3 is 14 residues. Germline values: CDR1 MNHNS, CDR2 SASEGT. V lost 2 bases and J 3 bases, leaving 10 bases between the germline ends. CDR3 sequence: CASSERWFDTEAFF. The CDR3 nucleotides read TGTGCCAGCAGTGAAAGGTGGTTCGACACTGAAGCTTTCTTT.